Given below is one TCR beta chain in context. As yet, its antigen is unknown. Regarding time point: baseline, week 1 (first vaccination visit). Specified treatment: pre-vaccination baseline after standard-of-care therapy. Donors had new IDH1-mutant astrocytomas of WHO grade 3 or 4 (ATRX-lost). The CDR3 totals 15 residues. The V and J ends lost 4 bases and 0 bases respectively, with 13 bases between them. CDR1 is KGHSH and CDR2 is LQKENI in the germline V gene. The record originates from a study of a mutant IDH1 vaccine in newly diagnosed glioma. Study information: Treated patients comprised approximately 60% males and around 40% females, mean age 40.4 years.

Repertoires were generated with immunoSEQ multiplex PCR, while TCRdb's copy carries only in-frame clones and drops some. This sample has 90,000 to 100,000 clones; approximately 90% occur once, and the top ten carry less than 0.65%. Study results and limitations: Pseudoprogression seemed unrelated to changes in top peripheral T cell clonotypes.

The sequence came from a woman aged 45-65 years with glioma. The rearrangement uses TRBV18 and TRBJ2-7; tentative D call: TRBD1 (6 bases). Sequencing used PBMCs, obtained from a glioma patient treated with radiotherapy, temozolomide or both. The CDR3 DNA reads as TGTGCCAGCTCACTCTACAGGGCGAACTCCTACGAGCAGTACTTC. Amino acids: CASSLYRANSYEQYF.